This TCR beta chain was obtained from a study of blood T cell repertoires in COVID-19. The overall study: Acute and convalescent COVID-19 samples came from the United States, Italy and Spain.

The CDR3 consists of 18 residues. The germline V gene encodes CDR1 SGDLS and CDR2 YYNGEE. V shed 4 bases, J shed 4 bases, and the junction held 15 bases outside the gene matches. In the original workflow: How many nucleated cells were present was estimated from reference gene primer amplification. Clones were read by immunoSEQ multiplex PCR, and TCRdb kept only the in-frame ones, dropping some. The DNA gave D and trimming, while V, J and clone size come from that table. Among nearly 200,000 clones listed, approximately 84% were seen once. V gene TRBV9 combines with J gene TRBJ2-3, with 10 positions matching TRBD2. This clonotype was obtained from a human donor with acute or convalescent COVID-19. The donor label of this sample is uncertain. Specimen: peripheral blood. This CDR3 is CASSPALLAGVGADTQYF. CDR3 sequence (DNA): TGTGCCAGCAGCCCAGCCCTCCTAGCGGGAGTTGGAGCAGATACGCAGTATTTT.